Listed below are T cell receptor beta chains from one sample, sequenced in a study of T cell repertoires in cytomegalovirus infection. TCRdb analysed the reads with MiXCR anew, one entry per CDR3 protein. The sample has some 920,000 distinct CDR3 sequences, around a third seen once. The antigens for these receptors are not known. The specimen was cultured CD8+ T cells from PBMCs, collected from culture after CMV antigen stimulation. Every receptor here comes from a human donor in good health (CMV status not recorded). Some clones in this sample may be carry-over from other donors' samples. The CDR3 runs from the conserved cysteine through the conserved F or W. Fields, in order: J gene, V gene, CDR3 protein.

J: TRBJ2-2; V: TRBV6-8; CDR3: CASSSQGQGLAGELFF
J: TRBJ1-2; V: TRBV19; CDR3: CASSLDRASARGYTF
J: TRBJ2-5; V: TRBV28; CDR3: CASSLGPQRRLAGGPVMQETQYF
J: TRBJ2-5; V: TRBV29-1; CDR3: CSVETFETQYF
J: TRBJ1-1; V: TRBV7-9; CDR3: CASSLAGDRGF
J: TRBJ2-1; V: TRBV7-8; CDR3: CASSPRGAGGLYNEQFF
J: TRBJ2-3; V: TRBV27; CDR3: CASSPLLAGMGDTQYF
J: TRBJ2-1; V: TRBV7-6; CDR3: CASSLRAAGQGNEQFF
J: TRBJ1-6; V: TRBV2; CDR3: CASNAWTPGIGSNSPLHF
J: TRBJ1-2; V: TRBV15; CDR3: CATSSGSIYGYTF
J: TRBJ1-1; V: TRBV7-2; CDR3: CASSYRDPNTEAFF
J: TRBJ2-1; V: TRBV6-2/TRBV6-3; CDR3: CASSPPVPGYEQFF
J: TRBJ2-5; V: TRBV6-2/TRBV6-3; CDR3: CASSYPPRAAEETQYF
J: TRBJ1-1; V: TRBV5-4; CDR3: CASSLRRMNTEAFF
J: TRBJ1-2; V: TRBV19; CDR3: CASRTVKYGYTF
J: TRBJ2-2; V: TRBV29-1; CDR3: CSIGRATGELFF
J: TRBJ2-7; V: TRBV20-1; CDR3: CSANDRFYEQYF
J: TRBJ1-2; V: TRBV4-3; CDR3: CASSPGPAWGYTF
J: TRBJ1-4; V: TRBV7-9; CDR3: CASSARDRDNEKLFF
J: TRBJ2-2; V: TRBV20-1; CDR3: CSARDARGVDTGELFF
J: TRBJ2-7; V: TRBV7-9; CDR3: CASTGQLGQGAYEQYF
J: TRBJ1-2; V: TRBV12-3/TRBV12-4; CDR3: CASKGQGAVGYTF
J: TRBJ1-1; V: TRBV20-1; CDR3: CSAQTGGTEAFF
J: TRBJ2-1; V: TRBV12-3/TRBV12-4; CDR3: CASSLLGFHEQFF
J: TRBJ2-3; V: TRBV7-9; CDR3: CASSLTSGGLDTQYF
J: TRBJ2-1; V: TRBV9; CDR3: CASSPRGRSEQFF
J: TRBJ2-5; V: TRBV7-6; CDR3: CASSSEETQYF
J: TRBJ2-1; V: TRBV19; CDR3: CASNIGQSSYNEQFF
J: TRBJ2-1; V: TRBV19; CDR3: CASLGSSSYNEQFF
J: TRBJ1-6; V: TRBV6-1; CDR3: CASSDFGGQKSPLHF